The text below deals with one T cell receptor beta chain. The antigen is not known. This sample is part of a study of T cell responses to AZD1222 COVID-19 vaccine. General study findings and limits: Most donors were white British, females outnumbered males, and clonal diversity was possibly underestimated. The breadth and depth of Spike-specific TCRs increased once two AZD1222 doses had been given. Nearly half of unique spike-specific TCRs reportedly avoided B.1.351 and B.1.1.7 mutated regions.

Pooling covered second doses at about 4 or about 12 weeks. Assay: immunoSEQ multiplex PCR; the TCRdb copy retains only in-frame clones and omits some. The table records about 170,000 clones, about 83% of them present only once. CDR3 length: 13 amino acids. The V and J ends lost 1 base and 4 bases respectively, with 7 bases between them. Germline V lookup: CDR1 LGHDT, CDR2 YNNKEL (reference sequence). The chain uses TRBV3-1 (or the pseudogene TRBV3-2) and TRBJ1-1; D is unresolved. This material consisted of peripheral blood, taken 28 days after the second AZD1222 dose. This TCR was sampled from an adult who received the AZD1222 COVID-19 vaccine. CDR3 sequence: CASSQGAGTEAFF. DNA for the CDR3: TGTGCCAGCAGCCAAGGGGCTGGCACTGAAGCTTTCTTT.